The clone carrying this TCR beta chain came up once. What it binds is not known. The treatment denotes: about 20 received Ad26.COV2.S at low or high dose, single or two shots; 5 received placebo; per-sample allocation not given. Sampling happened 63 days after the first vaccine or placebo injection. This entry is derived from a study of Ad26.COV2.S vaccination and SARS-CoV-2 variants. Sequenced by immunoSEQ multiplex PCR; TCRdb stores in-frame clones only, minus some. The sample has some 420,000 clones, roughly 90% seen once. Study-level results: There was a possibility that the TCR breadth and depth analyses underestimated total T cell responses.

The source of this sequence is a person aged 18-65 years who received the Ad26.COV2.S COVID-19 vaccine or a placebo. Specimen: peripheral blood, collected in a trial of Ad26.COV2.S vaccine versus placebo.

This CDR3 is CASSSNGVGTGELFF. The CDR3 region has the DNA TGTGCCAGCAGTTCTAACGGGGTAGGAACCGGGGAGCTGTTTTTT. This sequence joins TRBV27 and TRBJ2-2; maybe TRBD2 (5 bases). Germline CDR1 reads MNHEY; CDR2 reads SMNVEV (reference sequence). CDR3 length: 15 amino acids. V was trimmed by 4 bases and J by 5 bases, leaving 14 bases between them.